These 18 T cell receptor beta chains came from one sample sequenced in a study of blood T cells in healthy people across ages. Primed by a sample-barcoded 5' primer and a J-beta primer mix, a second PCR proceeded for 7 to 11 cycles. MiXCR, run by TCRdb on the 5' RACE reads, gives a single entry per CDR3 protein. Of more than 1 million distinct CDR3 sequences in the sample, more than 35% were seen once. The source material was blood. These receptors originate from a woman in her sixties in good health.

This clonotype showed up just a few times. V usage is TRBV5-4 and J usage is TRBJ2-5; D is ambiguous. The V end was cut by 2 bases, the J end by 0 bases, with 8 bases between. CDR3 length: 14 amino acids. CDR1 is SGHNT and CDR2 is YYREEE in the germline V gene (reference sequence). CDR3 sequence reads: CASSFGFDQETQYF. Here the CDR3 DNA reads TGTGCCAGCAGCTTCGGGTTCGACCAAGAGACCCAGTACTTC.

The chain links TRBV20-1 to TRBJ2-7; D unclear. Germline V gene data show CDR1 as DFQATT and CDR2 as SNEGSKA (reference sequence). Trimming removed 6 bases at V and 0 bases at J, with 9 bases between. The CDR3 has 12 amino acids. Here the CDR3 reads CSATVNSYEQYF. CDR3 sequence (DNA): TGCAGTGCAACGGTCAACTCCTACGAGCAGTACTTC.

This clonotype was counted once. The CDR3 is CATSDGGHGELFF. The DNA for the CDR3 is TGTGCCACCAGTGATGGGGGTCACGGGGAGCTGTTTTTT. J is TRBJ2-2 and V is TRBV24-1, with D tentatively TRBD1 or TRBD2 (5 bases each). The V gene's germline CDR1 is KGHDR and CDR2 SFDVKD. Deletions cut 3 bases from V and 7 bases from J, with 8 bases between. CDR3 size: 13 residues.

This chain uses TRBV10-1 with TRBJ2-1; perhaps D is TRBD1 or TRBD2 (5 bases each). CDR1 is WNHNN and CDR2 is SYGVQD in the germline V gene (reference sequence). There are 16 residues in the CDR3. V was trimmed by 4 bases and J by 4 bases, leaving 17 bases between them. The CDR3 nucleotides are TGCGCCAGCAGTGGGTGGGACCCACCGGGTTACAATGAGCAGTTCTTC. Translating gives CASSGWDPPGYNEQFF.

This chain connects TRBV6-1 to TRBJ1-6, with D perhaps TRBD1 (6 bases). Germline loops: CDR1 MNHNS, CDR2 SASEGT. V was clipped by 8 bases and J by 1 base, with 21 bases between them. This CDR3 is built from 18 residues. The DNA for the CDR3 is TGTGCCAGCGGAGGGGTTCGGGGGGGCAATTCCTATAATTCACCCCTCCACTTT. The encoded protein is CASGGVRGGNSYNSPLHF.

V gene TRBV6-1 combines with J gene TRBJ2-3, with D uncertain. The CDR3 contains 15 residues. The V end was cut by 4 bases, the J end by 5 bases, with 16 bases between. Germline CDR1 is MNHNS and CDR2 is SASEGT. The CDR3 loop is CASSGPLKVGDTQYF. The CDR3 nucleotides are TGTGCCAGCAGTGGCCCCCTGAAGGTAGGAGATACGCAGTATTTT.

The genes are TRBV29-1 and TRBJ2-5; D may be TRBD2 (6 bases). Near its end, the DNA agrees better with TRBJ2-7, so the J call may be wrong. There are 12 residues in the CDR3. Per germline, CDR1 SQVTM and CDR2 ANQGSEA. CDR3 coding DNA: TGCAGCGTTGGGGGGGAGGAGGGCGAGCAGTACTTC. It specifies CSVGGEEGEQYF.

The gene calls are TRBV10-3 and TRBJ2-7; no firm D call. The CDR3 contains 14 residues. Between the trimmed V and J ends, which lost 2 bases and 0 bases, there was a span of 8 bases. The germline gives CDR1 ENHRY, CDR2 SYGVKD. CDR3 sequence: CAISEVGNSYEQYF. DNA for the CDR3: TGTGCCATCAGTGAGGTGGGGAACTCCTACGAGCAGTACTTC.

J is TRBJ2-3 and V is TRBV28; TRBD1 or TRBD2 may be the D gene (5 bases each). The CDR3 is 16 residues long. With 7 bases removed from V and 2 bases from J, the gap between germline ends came to 19 bases. Germline values: CDR1 MDHEN, CDR2 SYDVKM. The CDR3 DNA follows: TGTGCCAGCACCGGGGCAGGTTGGCCAGACACAGATACGCAGTATTTT. Its protein product is CASTGAGWPDTDTQYF.

This clonotype was recorded a few times. V is TRBV14 and J is TRBJ2-1; no definite D call. The V and J ends lost 0 bases and 3 bases respectively, with 12 bases between them. Germline lookup yields CDR1 SGHDN and CDR2 FVKESK. This CDR3 is 16 amino acids long. CDR3 residues: CASSQDSQAFYNEQFF. The CDR3 nucleotides are TGTGCCAGCAGCCAAGATTCTCAGGCTTTCTACAATGAGCAGTTCTTC.

This clonotype occurred a few times. The chain employs TRBV20-1 and TRBJ2-7; no firm D call. Deletions cut 1 base from V and 4 bases from J, with 11 bases between. The length of the CDR3 is 13 residues. CDR1 DFQATT and CDR2 SNEGSKA come from the germline V gene (reference sequence). The CDR3 DNA sequence: TGCAGTGCTAGAGGGCCAGGCAGATACGAGCAGTACTTC. This translates into CSARGPGRYEQYF.

This clonotype was seen only a few times. V gene TRBV9 combines with J gene TRBJ2-1, with a weak D call TRBD2 (6 bases). CDR1 is SGDLS and CDR2 is YYNGEE in the germline V gene. The V end was cut by 3 bases, the J end by 9 bases, with 7 bases between. CDR3 length: 11 residues. The CDR3 here is CASSASVEQFF. The DNA for the CDR3 is TGTGCCAGCAGCGCTAGCGTTGAGCAGTTCTTC.

The J gene is TRBJ2-1, the V gene TRBV20-1; weak D call: TRBD2 (6 bases). CDR1 DFQATT and CDR2 SNEGSKA come from the germline V gene (reference sequence). V was shortened by 2 bases and J by 9 bases, with 17 bases between the two germline ends. The CDR3 has 14 residues. Here the CDR3 reads CSARLGSLGGEQFF. CDR3 nucleotides: TGCAGTGCTAGACTCGGGAGTCTCGGGGGTGAGCAGTTCTTC.

DNA of the CDR3: TGTGCCAGCAGCCAAGCGGGAGAAGGCAAAAACATTCAGTACTTC. Its protein is CASSQAGEGKNIQYF. The chain has TRBV3-1 and TRBJ2-4; TRBD2 might be the D (6 bases). Trimming took 1 base from V and 3 from J, leaving 10 bases between them. Looked up from germline, CDR1 is LGHDT and CDR2 is YNNKEL (reference sequence). The length of the CDR3 is 15 residues.

This chain uses TRBV4-1 with TRBJ1-1; D remains unclear. This CDR3 comprises 15 residues. Looked up from germline, CDR1 is MGHRA and CDR2 is YSYEKL. V lost 1 base and J 1 base, leaving 10 bases between the germline ends. CDR3 loop: CASSQGPDGNTEAFF. In DNA, the CDR3 is TGCGCCAGCAGCCAAGGCCCGGACGGGAACACTGAAGCTTTCTTT.

This clonotype has more than one count but fewer than ten. The chain links TRBV21-1 to TRBJ2-7; the table assigns TRBD1, which was not confirmed against the DNA. TRBV21-1 is termed a pseudogene. The CDR3 consists of 15 residues. CDR3 residues: CASSKGGQGLYEQYF. The CDR3 region has the DNA TGTGCCAGCAGCAAAGGGGGACAGGGGTTGTACGAGCAGTACTTT.

V is TRBV12-3 or TRBV12-4 and J is TRBJ1-5; 9 bases are shared with TRBD1. The CDR3 contains 14 residues. V lost 4 bases to trimming and J lost 5 bases; unmatched junction nucleotides: 3. CDR3 DNA sequence: TGTGCCAGCAGTTCCCGGGACAGGGATCAGCCCCAGCATTTT. Translation gives CASSSRDRDQPQHF.

The chain has TRBV20-1 and TRBJ2-7; TRBD1 might be the D (5 bases). The CDR3 consists of 15 residues. V was shortened by 4 bases and J by 2 bases, with 18 bases between the two germline ends. From germline, CDR1 is DFQATT and CDR2 SNEGSKA (reference sequence). Here the CDR3 reads CSATVDQGFAYEQYF. The DNA of the CDR3 is TGCAGTGCTACGGTAGATCAGGGATTCGCCTACGAGCAGTACTTC.